Given below is one TCR beta chain in context. Its antigen is undetermined. Germline V gene sequence: CDR1 GTSNPN, CDR2 SVGIG (reference sequence). V lost 2 bases and J lost 2; bases outside the gene matches: 7. The CDR3 covers 16 residues. This specimen belongs to a study of vaccination effects on CD4 cells after COVID-19. General study findings and limits: In the late period after vaccination, infection- and vaccine-induced clones contracted markedly.

Expansion of antigen-specific CD4+ T cells with viral peptide pools was carried out by the ViraFEST assay before sequencing. Researchers isolated CD4+ T cells once approximately eleven days of culture had elapsed. None of these healthy vaccinees had been infected with SARS-CoV-2 before vaccination. TCRdb's table, derived via immunoSEQ multiplex PCR, lists solely in-frame clones and lacks some. The repertoire has about 48,000 clones, roughly three quarters of them found once; the top ten carry approximately 6%. Material: CD4+ T cells from PBMCs cultured with HCoV-OC43 spike peptides, obtained before COVID-19 vaccination. This sample's subset: HCoV-OC43 spike overlapping peptide pool stimulation. This chain uses TRBV30 with TRBJ1-5; TRBD1 agrees at 9 bases. This sequence was found in a human donor who received a COVID-19 vaccine. CDR3 protein: CAWSLRTGARNQPQHF. In nucleotides, the CDR3 is TGTGCCTGGAGTCTAAGGACAGGGGCCCGCAATCAGCCCCAGCATTTT.